The 28 T cell receptor beta chains presented below share a single source sample, sequenced in a study of cytomegalovirus exposure and HLA in healthy donors. PCR involved 60 Vbeta and 13 Jbeta primers. Repertoires were generated with immunoSEQ multiplex PCR, while TCRdb's copy carries only in-frame clones and drops some. The table lists about 61,000 clones, 89% of them singletons. The sequenced material came from PBMCs. The source of these receptors is a young man in good health and CMV-seropositive.

The gene calls are TRBV18 and TRBJ1-2, with 9 bases aligning to TRBD1. The V gene's germline CDR1 is KGHSH and CDR2 LQKENI. The CDR3 covers 17 residues. After removal of 4 bases from V and 0 bases from J, the junction contained 9 bases not matched to a gene. The CDR3 DNA is TGTGCCAGCTCACACGGGACAGGGTCGGGCACTAACTATGGCTACACCTTC. Protein product: CASSHGTGSGTNYGYTF.

The V and J genes are TRBV19 and TRBJ1-4; possible D gene TRBD1, 5 bases. Trimming stripped 5 bases from V and 0 bases from J, with 7 bases between. Germline V lookup: CDR1 LNHDA, CDR2 SQIVND (reference sequence). This CDR3 spans 14 amino acids. CDR3 coding DNA: TGTGCCAGTAGTTTACAGGCAACTAATGAAAAACTGTTTTTT. Amino acid sequence: CASSLQATNEKLFF.

J is TRBJ2-7 and V is TRBV11-2; TRBD1 is a possible D gene (6 bases). The CDR3 totals 13 residues. V was cut by 7 bases and J by 1 base, with 11 bases left in between. In germline, CDR1 is SGHAT, CDR2 FQNNGV. The CDR3 DNA is TGTGCCAGCACCACAACAGGGTCCTACGAGCAGTACTTC. The encoded protein is CASTTTGSYEQYF.

The chain employs TRBV19 and TRBJ2-1, with 10 bases lining up with TRBD2. Per the germline V gene, CDR1 is LNHDA and CDR2 is SQIVND (reference sequence). This CDR3 is built from 16 residues. The V gene end was trimmed by 5 bases and the J gene end by 0 bases; junction bases not matched to a gene: 4. CDR3 bases: TGTGCCAGTAGTCGTAGCGGGGGGAGCTCCTACAATGAGCAGTTCTTC. It encodes CASSRSGGSSYNEQFF. The variable domain in full, with the rest retrieved from reference TRBV19 and TRBJ2-1, is DGGITQSPKYLFRKEGQNVTLSCEQNLNHDAMYWYRQDPGQGLRLIYYSQIVNDFQKGDIAEGYSVSREKKESFPLTVTSAQKNPTAFYLCASSRSGGSSYNEQFFGPGTRLTVL.

This sequence joins TRBV2 and TRBJ1-1; no firm D call. CDR1 and CDR2 (germline): SNHLY, FYNNEI. Trimming pared 7 bases from V and 11 bases from J, leaving 20 bases between. There are 13 residues in the CDR3. For the CDR3, the DNA is TGTGCCAGCACCCTGACATCAGTGGGAGTCGCTTTCTTT. Amino acids: CASTLTSVGVAFF.

The chain links TRBV4-1 to TRBJ2-7, with a tentative D call TRBD1 (5 bases). CDR3 length equals 13 residues. The germline V gene encodes CDR1 MGHRA and CDR2 YSYEKL. Deletions cut 3 bases from V and 4 bases from J, with 10 bases between. CDR3 nucleotides: TGCGCCAGCAGCCACCTCCAGGGTTACGAGCAGTACTTC. It yields the protein CASSHLQGYEQYF.

The chain joins TRBV11-3 to TRBJ2-7, with 7 positions matching TRBD2. V was pared by 8 bases and J by 3 bases, with 10 bases of the junction left unmatched. Germline assignment: CDR1 SGHNT and CDR2 YENEEA. The CDR3 covers 14 residues. The CDR3 DNA follows: TGTGCCAGCCAGGAGGTGGCTAGCGGCTACGAGCAGTACTTC. Translating gives CASQEVASGYEQYF.

The rearrangement uses TRBV28 and TRBJ1-3; 11 positions agree with TRBD1. Germline CDR1 and CDR2: MDHEN and SYDVKM. V gave up 7 bases and J gave up 4 bases; unmatched junction bases: 6. This CDR3 region has 15 residues. DNA of the CDR3: TGTGCCAGCAAGATGGACAGGGGGCCCGGAAACACCATATATTTT. Translation: CASKMDRGPGNTIYF.

The chain employs TRBV11-2 and TRBJ1-1, with TRBD1 matching over 8 bases. Germline V gives CDR1 SGHAT, CDR2 FQNNGV. After removal of 4 bases from V and 6 bases from J, the junction contained 4 bases not matched to a gene. The CDR3 sequence is 13 residues long. CDR3 in amino acids: CASSWTGYPEAFF. DNA for the CDR3: TGTGCCAGCAGCTGGACAGGGTACCCTGAAGCTTTCTTT. The complete variable domain, with remaining parts taken from reference TRBV11-2 and TRBJ1-1, reads EAGVAQSPRYKIIEKRQSVAFWCNPISGHATLYWYQQILGQGPKLLIQFQNNGVVDDSQLPKDRFSAERLKGVDSTLKIQPAKLEDSAVYLCASSWTGYPEAFFGQGTRLTVV.

The sample holds one count of this clone. The chain employs TRBV7-8 and TRBJ2-7, with D possibly TRBD2 on 5 matching bases. This CDR3 is built from 13 residues. From germline, CDR1 is SGHVS and CDR2 FQNEAQ. V lost 1 base and J 2 bases, leaving 6 bases between the germline ends. The CDR3 bases are TGTGCCAGCAGCTTAGGGACTCCCTACGAGCAGTACTTC. Protein product: CASSLGTPYEQYF.

The rearrangement uses TRBV19 and TRBJ1-2; 10 bases line up with TRBD1. V was pared by 2 bases and J by 5 bases, with 11 bases of the junction left unmatched. Per germline, CDR1 LNHDA and CDR2 SQIVND (reference sequence). The CDR3 is 17 residues long. CDR3 residues: CASSIPGQGFGGYGYTF. CDR3 DNA: TGTGCCAGTAGTATACCGGGACAGGGGTTCGGAGGGTATGGCTACACCTTC. Combining the CDR3 with reference TRBV19 and TRBJ1-2 gives the whole variable domain DGGITQSPKYLFRKEGQNVTLSCEQNLNHDAMYWYRQDPGQGLRLIYYSQIVNDFQKGDIAEGYSVSREKKESFPLTVTSAQKNPTAFYLCASSIPGQGFGGYGYTFGSGTRLTVV.

In this sample, this clone turned up once. The genes are TRBV27 and TRBJ1-5; the D is unclear. Trimming left V 6 bases short and J 6 bases short, with 18 bases between. This CDR3 comprises 15 residues. The germline V gene has CDR1 MNHEY and CDR2 SMNVEV (reference sequence). Here the CDR3 reads CASSQYLATGQPQHF. The CDR3 DNA reads TGTGCCAGCAGCCAATACCTCGCGACGGGTCAGCCCCAGCATTTT.

The sample holds one count of this clone. DNA for the CDR3: TGTGCCAGCAGTTTAGGGCAGGGTAACTATGGCTACACCTTC. Protein sequence: CASSLGQGNYGYTF. The V and J genes are TRBV28 and TRBJ1-2; maybe TRBD1 (5 bases). Trimming shortened V by 2 bases and J by 1 base, and 8 bases separated the two germline ends. CDR1 is MDHEN and CDR2 is SYDVKM in the germline V gene. This CDR3 is built from 14 residues.

The gene calls are TRBV9 and TRBJ2-7; 10 nucleotides match TRBD1. Germline loops: CDR1 SGDLS, CDR2 YYNGEE. Trimming took 4 bases from V and 5 from J; bases not matched to a gene: 6. CDR3 length equals 14 residues. The CDR3 is CASSSRDRGHEQYF. As DNA, the CDR3 is TGTGCCAGCAGCTCCCGGGACAGGGGCCACGAGCAGTACTTC. Supplemented by reference TRBV9 and TRBJ2-7, the full variable domain reads DSGVTQTPKHLITATGQRVTLRCSPRSGDLSVYWYQQSLDQGLQFLIQYYNGEERAKGNILERFSAQQFPDLHSELNLSSLELGDSALYFCASSSRDRGHEQYFGPGTRLTVT.

The gene calls are TRBV2 and TRBJ1-2, with 9 positions matching TRBD1. Trimming at V came to 8 bases and at J to 2 bases, leaving 6 bases not matched to a gene. The CDR3 contains 14 residues. CDR1 is SNHLY and CDR2 is FYNNEI in the germline V gene. CDR3 DNA sequence: TGTGCCAGCCTACGGGACAGGGACAACTATGGCTACACCTTC. Protein sequence: CASLRDRDNYGYTF.

The chain carries TRBV19 and TRBJ2-2; D possibly corresponds to TRBD1 (6 bases). The CDR3 covers 16 residues. Germline CDR1 reads LNHDA; CDR2 reads SQIVND (reference sequence). V shed 3 bases and J shed 1 base, with 12 bases lying between them. CDR3 sequence reads: CASSIGPGVNTGELFF. CDR3 bases: TGTGCCAGTAGTATCGGGCCAGGGGTGAACACCGGGGAGCTGTTTTTT.

CDR3 nucleotide sequence: TGTGCCAGCAGCGCGACAGGGGGCCGCACTGAAGCTTTCTTT. Its protein is CASSATGGRTEAFF. The chain is built from TRBV9 and TRBJ1-1; 10 nucleotides match TRBD1. Germline assignment: CDR1 SGDLS and CDR2 YYNGEE. V trimming: 3 bases; J trimming: 4 bases; junction bases outside the gene matches: 3. This CDR3 region has 14 residues.

This clone was recorded once. J is TRBJ2-5 and V is TRBV6-6; TRBD1 might be the D (6 bases). The germline CDR1 and CDR2 sequences are MNHNY and SVGAGI (reference sequence). The CDR3 is 14 residues long. V was cut by 4 bases and J by 2 bases, with 11 bases left in between. In DNA form, the CDR3 reads TGTGCCAGCAGTTCGGACAGCCCGCAAGAGACCCAGTACTTC. Translating gives CASSSDSPQETQYF.

The gene calls are TRBV5-6 and TRBJ2-3, with D possibly being TRBD2 (6 bases). V shed 0 bases and J shed 5 bases, with 10 bases lying between them. There are 14 residues in the CDR3. CDR1 SGHDT and CDR2 YYEEEE come from the germline V gene. The CDR3 region has the DNA TGTGCCAGCAGCTTGGCGGGAGAGGGAGATACGCAGTATTTT. It specifies CASSLAGEGDTQYF.

This sequence joins TRBV7-2 and TRBJ2-7; possible D gene TRBD1, 6 bases. V lost 3 bases and J lost 2, with 11 bases in between. This CDR3 has 14 amino acids. Germline CDR1 and CDR2: SGHTA and FQGNSA. The DNA of the CDR3 is TGTGCCAGCAGCTTCGACAGGCCCCCCTACGAGCAGTACTTC. This codes for CASSFDRPPYEQYF.

This chain connects TRBV7-9 to TRBJ2-7; D is perhaps TRBD2 (5 bases). CDR1 and CDR2 (germline): SEHNR, FQNEAQ (reference sequence). The CDR3 loop spans 17 amino acids. The V gene lost 5 bases and the J gene lost 3 bases, with 23 bases spanning the gap. CDR3 protein: CASSPHTVRGPDYEQYF. As DNA, the CDR3 is TGTGCCAGCAGCCCTCACACCGTTAGAGGGCCAGACTACGAGCAGTACTTC.

V and J are TRBV5-5 and TRBJ2-3, with D possibly matching TRBD2 (6 bases). Germline CDR1 and CDR2: SGHKS and YYEKEE (reference sequence). Trimming stripped 2 bases from V and 4 bases from J, with 11 bases between. The CDR3 covers 14 residues. CDR3 coding DNA: TGTGCCAGCAGCTTAGGGAGGAATCCAGATACGCAGTATTTT. Translation: CASSLGRNPDTQYF.

V gene TRBV29-1 combines with J gene TRBJ2-7; D possibly corresponds to TRBD2 (7 bases). Trimming left V 6 bases short and J 0 bases short, with 21 bases between. CDR1 is SQVTM and CDR2 is ANQGSEA in the germline V gene. There are 16 residues in the CDR3. The CDR3 loop is CSVYIGRGISSYEQYF. The CDR3, as DNA: TGCAGCGTGTATATTGGGAGGGGGATTAGCTCCTACGAGCAGTACTTC.

The chain combines TRBV6-1 with TRBJ2-5; 8 bases fit TRBD2. The DNA end lines up better with TRBJ2-7; the J call may be wrong. Germline CDR1 MNHNS, CDR2 SASEGT. CDR3 length equals 13 residues. CDR3 sequence (DNA): TGTGCCAGCCGAGCGGGAGCGACCTACGAGCAGTACTTC. Translating gives CASRAGATYEQYF.

This chain links TRBV2 with TRBJ2-1; 10 bases match TRBD1. CDR1 SNHLY and CDR2 FYNNEI come from the germline V gene. The CDR3 runs 14 residues. Losses at the gene ends were 8 bases for V and 4 bases for J; bases not matched to a gene: 5. The CDR3 sequence: CASRDRGRYNEQFF. As DNA, the CDR3 is TGTGCCAGCCGAGACAGGGGGCGATACAATGAGCAGTTCTTC.

The rearrangement joins TRBV4-2 to TRBJ1-5, with 7 bases identical to TRBD1. Germline V lookup: CDR1 LGHNA, CDR2 YNFKEQ. CDR3 length: 15 amino acids. With 1 base clipped from V and 3 bases from J, the junction kept 3 bases outside the gene matches. This CDR3 reads CASSQAGQVNQPQHF. The DNA for the CDR3 is TGTGCCAGCAGCCAAGCAGGACAGGTCAATCAGCCCCAGCATTTT.

The rearrangement uses TRBV28 and TRBJ2-4; D might be TRBD2 (6 bases). The germline V gene has CDR1 MDHEN and CDR2 SYDVKM. This CDR3 has 13 amino acids. With 10 bases removed from V and 6 bases from J, the gap between germline ends came to 16 bases. Here the CDR3 reads CATGGGSGNIQYF. The CDR3 nucleotides are TGTGCCACCGGGGGTGGTAGCGGAAACATTCAGTACTTC.

The V and J genes are TRBV18 and TRBJ2-7, with 10 bases matching TRBD1. The V gene's germline CDR1 is KGHSH and CDR2 LQKENI. This CDR3 spans 17 amino acids. V trimming: 1 base; J trimming: 2 bases; junction bases outside the gene matches: 8. CDR3 sequence reads: CASSPLRTGGGTYEQYF. As DNA, the CDR3 is TGTGCCAGCTCACCACTCAGGACAGGGGGAGGGACCTACGAGCAGTACTTC.